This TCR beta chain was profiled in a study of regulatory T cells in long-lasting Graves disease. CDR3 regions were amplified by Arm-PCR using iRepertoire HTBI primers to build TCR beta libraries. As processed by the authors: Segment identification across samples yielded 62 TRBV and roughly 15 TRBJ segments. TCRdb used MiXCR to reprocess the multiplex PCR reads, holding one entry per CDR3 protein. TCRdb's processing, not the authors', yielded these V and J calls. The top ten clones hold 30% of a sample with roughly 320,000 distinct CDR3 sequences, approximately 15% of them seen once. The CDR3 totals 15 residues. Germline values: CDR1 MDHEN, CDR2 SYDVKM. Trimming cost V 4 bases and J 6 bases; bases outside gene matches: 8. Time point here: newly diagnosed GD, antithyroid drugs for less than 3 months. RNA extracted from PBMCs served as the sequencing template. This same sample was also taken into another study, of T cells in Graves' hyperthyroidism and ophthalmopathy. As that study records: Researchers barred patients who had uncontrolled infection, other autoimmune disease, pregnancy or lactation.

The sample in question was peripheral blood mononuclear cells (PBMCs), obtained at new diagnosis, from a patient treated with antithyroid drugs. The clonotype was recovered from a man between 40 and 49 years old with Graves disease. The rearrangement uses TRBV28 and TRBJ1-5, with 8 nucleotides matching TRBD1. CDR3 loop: CASSSRDRHTQPQHF. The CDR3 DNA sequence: TGTGCCAGCAGTTCCCGGGACAGGCACACTCAGCCCCAGCATTTT.